The present entry profiles one T cell receptor (beta chain) with its context. Its specificity is not known. The data are from a study of T cell repertoires in cytomegalovirus infection. Overall study context: A matching HLA type, together with CMV infection, was signaled by public TCR beta signatures.

The junction had 6 bases not matched to a gene; V was cut back by 1 base and J by 6 bases. The germline gives CDR1 SGHAT, CDR2 FQNNGV. The CDR3 length is 14 residues. TCRdb fed the reads into MiXCR, producing one record per CDR3 protein. The sample yields a few hundred thousand distinct CDR3 sequences, about 44% seen once. The chain recombines TRBV11-2 with TRBJ2-7; 7 bases line up with TRBD1. This TCR derives from a human donor in good health (CMV status not recorded). Some clones in this sample may be carry-over from other donors' samples. Material: cultured PBMCs, obtained from culture after CMV antigen stimulation. DNA of the CDR3: TGTGCCAGCAGCTTAGTCAGGGGGAACGGCGAGCAGTACTTC. Translating gives CASSLVRGNGEQYF.